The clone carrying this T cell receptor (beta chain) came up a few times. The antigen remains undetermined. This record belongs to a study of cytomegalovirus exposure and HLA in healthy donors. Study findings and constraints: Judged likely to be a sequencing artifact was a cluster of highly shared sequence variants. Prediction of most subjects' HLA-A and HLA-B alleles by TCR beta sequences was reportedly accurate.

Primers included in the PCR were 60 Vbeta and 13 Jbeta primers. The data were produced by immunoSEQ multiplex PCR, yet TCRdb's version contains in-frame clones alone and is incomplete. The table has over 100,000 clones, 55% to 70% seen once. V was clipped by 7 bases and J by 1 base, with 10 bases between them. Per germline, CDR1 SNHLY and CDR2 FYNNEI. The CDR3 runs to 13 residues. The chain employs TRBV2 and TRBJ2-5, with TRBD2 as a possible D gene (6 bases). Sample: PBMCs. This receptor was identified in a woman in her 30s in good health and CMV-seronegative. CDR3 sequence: CASMGGAQETQYF. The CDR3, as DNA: TGTGCCAGCATGGGGGGAGCCCAAGAGACCCAGTACTTC.